This T cell receptor (beta chain) was recovered during a study of T cells in localized non-small cell lung cancer. Points from the study as a whole: In adjacent lung, a median roughly 53 of the top 100 tumor clones were found.

In its sample, this clone was seen once. Its specificity is not known. The data were produced by immunoSEQ multiplex PCR, yet TCRdb's version contains in-frame clones alone and is incomplete. This table holds about 33,000 clones, 80% found once. This CDR3 has 14 residues. Germline V gene data show CDR1 as SGDLS and CDR2 as YYNGEE. The V gene lost 3 bases and the J gene lost 7 bases, with 11 bases spanning the gap. The specimen comprised peripheral blood, sampled before any cancer treatment. V is TRBV9 and J is TRBJ1-6; D is unclear. The source of this sequence is a male donor at least 60 years old with stage III squamous cell lung carcinoma. The CDR3 reads CASSDLPANSPLHF. The CDR3 region has the DNA TGTGCCAGCAGCGACCTTCCAGCGAATTCACCCCTCCACTTT.